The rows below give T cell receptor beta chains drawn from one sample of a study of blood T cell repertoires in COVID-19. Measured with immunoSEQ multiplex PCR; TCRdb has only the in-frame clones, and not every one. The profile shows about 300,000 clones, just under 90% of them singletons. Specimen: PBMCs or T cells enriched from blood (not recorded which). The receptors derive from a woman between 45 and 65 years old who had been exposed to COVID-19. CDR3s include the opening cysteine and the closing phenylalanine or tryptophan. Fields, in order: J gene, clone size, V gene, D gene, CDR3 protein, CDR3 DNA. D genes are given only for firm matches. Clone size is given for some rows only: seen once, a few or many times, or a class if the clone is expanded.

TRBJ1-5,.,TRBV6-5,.,CASSYSIGAHQPQHF,TGTGCCAGCAGTTACTCGATAGGGGCTCATCAGCCCCAGCATTTT
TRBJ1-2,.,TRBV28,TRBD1,CASSLGGTGERLGYTF,TGTGCCAGCAGTTTGGGGGGAACAGGGGAGAGGCTTGGCTACACCTTC
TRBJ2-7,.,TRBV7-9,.,CASSLLNGDEQYF,TGTGCCAGCAGCTTACTAAACGGGGACGAGCAGTACTTC
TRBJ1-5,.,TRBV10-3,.,CAISESQTNQPQHF,TGTGCCATCAGTGAATCCCAGACTAATCAGCCCCAGCATTTT
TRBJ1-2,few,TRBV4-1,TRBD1,CASSQVGGGSGNYGYTF,TGCGCCAGCAGCCAAGTAGGAGGGGGCTCGGGCAACTATGGCTACACCTTC
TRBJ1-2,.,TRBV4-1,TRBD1,CASSQGSGQGHGYTF,TGCGCCAGCAGCCAAGGATCCGGACAGGGCCATGGCTACACCTTC
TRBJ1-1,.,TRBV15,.,CATSRDRGLYTEAFF,TGTGCCACCAGCAGAGACAGGGGTTTGTACACTGAAGCTTTCTTT
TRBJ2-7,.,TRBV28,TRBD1,CASIGQAKYYEQYF,TGTGCCAGTATCGGACAGGCGAAGTACTACGAGCAGTACTTC
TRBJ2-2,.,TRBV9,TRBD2,CASSVGAAGVAGELFF,TGTGCCAGCAGCGTAGGGGCAGCGGGGGTGGCCGGGGAGCTGTTTTTT
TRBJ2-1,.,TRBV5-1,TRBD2,CASSLGASGPYNEQFF,TGCGCCAGCAGCTTGGGGGCTAGCGGGCCTTACAATGAGCAGTTCTTC
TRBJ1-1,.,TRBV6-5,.,CASSSRGMNTEAFF,TGTGCCAGCAGTTCCCGGGGGATGAACACTGAAGCTTTCTTT
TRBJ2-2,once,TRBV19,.,CASKTGANTGELFF,TGTGCCAGTAAGACAGGCGCGAACACCGGGGAGCTGTTTTTT
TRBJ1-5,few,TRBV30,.,CAWSVRRVGNQPQHF,TGTGCCTGGAGTGTACGCAGGGTTGGCAATCAGCCCCAGCATTTT
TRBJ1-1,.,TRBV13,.,CASSLAGGNMNTEAFF,TGTGCCAGCAGCTTAGCTGGGGGCAACATGAACACTGAAGCTTTCTTT
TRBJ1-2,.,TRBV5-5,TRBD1,CASRDRGNYGYTF,TGTGCCAGCAGGGACAGGGGGAACTATGGCTACACCTTC
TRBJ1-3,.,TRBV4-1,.,CASSPRGGNGNTIYF,TGCGCCAGCAGCCCCCGGGGAGGGAACGGAAACACCATATATTTT
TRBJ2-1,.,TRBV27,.,CASKGWQGGYNEQFF,TGTGCCAGCAAGGGATGGCAGGGGGGATACAATGAGCAGTTCTTC
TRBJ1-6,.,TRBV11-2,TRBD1,CASSGKEGQVNSPLHF,TGTGCCAGCAGCGGGAAAGAGGGACAGGTCAATTCACCCCTCCACTTT
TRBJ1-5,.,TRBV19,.,CASSIPGGGGQPQHF,TGTGCCAGTAGTATCCCTGGGGGGGGTGGTCAGCCCCAGCATTTT
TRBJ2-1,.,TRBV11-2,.,CASSSINSAYNEQFF,TGTGCCAGCAGCTCCATCAACTCGGCCTACAATGAGCAGTTCTTC
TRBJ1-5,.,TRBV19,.,CASSSGVRGQPQHF,TGTGCCAGTAGTAGTGGCGTCAGGGGTCAGCCCCAGCATTTT
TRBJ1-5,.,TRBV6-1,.,CASSEGWGQPQHF,TGTGCCAGCAGTGAAGGCTGGGGCCAGCCCCAGCATTTT
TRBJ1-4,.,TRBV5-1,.,CASSLYGRGSEKLFF,TGCGCCAGCAGCTTGTACGGCAGGGGAAGTGAGAAACTGTTTTTT
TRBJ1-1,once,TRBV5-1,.,CASSLNGRTGNTEAFF,TGCGCCAGCAGCTTGAATGGCCGCACAGGGAACACTGAAGCTTTCTTT
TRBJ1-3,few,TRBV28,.,CASTPSGAGNTIYF,TGTGCCAGCACTCCCTCGGGGGCTGGAAACACCATATATTTT
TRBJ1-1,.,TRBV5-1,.,CASSPGQRSTEAFF,TGCGCCAGCAGCCCCGGACAAAGGAGCACTGAAGCTTTCTTT
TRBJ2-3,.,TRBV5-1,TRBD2,CASSPRLAGGADTQYF,TGCGCCAGCAGCCCCCGACTAGCGGGGGGGGCAGATACGCAGTATTTT
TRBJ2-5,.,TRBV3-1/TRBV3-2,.,CASSQLSLEKQTQYF,TGTGCCAGCAGCCAATTGTCACTCGAGAAGCAGACCCAGTACTTC
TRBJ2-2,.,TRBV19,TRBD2,CASSSTGLVGTGELFF,TGTGCCAGTAGTTCGACGGGACTAGTTGGCACCGGGGAGCTGTTTTTT
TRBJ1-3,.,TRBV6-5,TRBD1,CASSYSTGLSGNTIYF,TGTGCCAGCAGTTACTCGACAGGGTTGTCTGGAAACACCATATATTTT
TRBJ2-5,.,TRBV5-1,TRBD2,CASSLSGGPQETQYF,TGCGCCAGCAGCTTGAGCGGGGGACCTCAAGAGACCCAGTACTTC
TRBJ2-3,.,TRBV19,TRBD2,CATRGGPDTQYF,TGTGCCACCCGGGGGGGCCCAGATACGCAGTATTTT
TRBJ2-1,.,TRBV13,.,CASSLDRVGEQFF,TGTGCCAGCAGCTTAGACAGGGTAGGAGAGCAGTTCTTC
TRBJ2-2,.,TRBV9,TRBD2,CASSVQGGGASNTGELFF,TGTGCCAGCAGCGTCCAAGGCGGGGGGGCATCGAACACCGGGGAGCTGTTTTTT
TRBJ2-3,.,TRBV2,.,CASSRSHTQYF,TGTGCCAGCAGTCGTTCCCATACGCAGTATTTT
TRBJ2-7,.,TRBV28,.,CASSSGSVYEQYF,TGTGCCAGCTCAAGTGGGAGCGTCTACGAGCAGTACTTC
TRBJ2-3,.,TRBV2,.,CASRLTGSTDTQYF,TGTGCCAGCAGGTTGACAGGAAGCACAGATACGCAGTATTTT
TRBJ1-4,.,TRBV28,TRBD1,CASSSYDRGPATNEKLFF,TGTGCCAGCAGTTCATACGACAGGGGGCCTGCAACTAATGAAAAACTGTTTTTT
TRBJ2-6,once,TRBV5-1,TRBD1,CASNEPGQGILTF,TGCGCCAGCAATGAACCGGGACAGGGTATCCTGACTTTC
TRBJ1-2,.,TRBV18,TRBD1,CASSRDRDDGYTF,TGTGCCAGCTCCCGGGACAGGGATGATGGCTACACCTTC
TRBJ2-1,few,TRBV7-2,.,CASSPPGSYNEQFF,TGTGCCAGCAGCCCACCCGGGTCATACAATGAGCAGTTCTTC
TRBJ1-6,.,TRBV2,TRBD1,CASGQDVRGNSPLHF,TGTGCCAGCGGACAGGACGTTCGGGGTAATTCACCCCTCCACTTT
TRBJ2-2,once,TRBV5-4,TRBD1,CASTTGGLANTGELFF,TGTGCCAGCACCACAGGGGGACTTGCGAACACCGGGGAGCTGTTTTTT
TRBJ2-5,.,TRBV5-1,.,CASSSFLQETQYF,TGCGCCAGCAGCTCGTTTCTCCAAGAGACCCAGTACTTC
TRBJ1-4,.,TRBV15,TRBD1,CATSRGTGMNEKLFF,TGTGCCACCAGCAGAGGGACAGGAATGAATGAAAAACTGTTTTTT
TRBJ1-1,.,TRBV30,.,CAWSKQGGTEAFF,TGTGCCTGGAGCAAACAGGGTGGGACTGAAGCTTTCTTT
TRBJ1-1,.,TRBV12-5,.,CASGLDTNTEAFF,TGTGCTAGTGGTTTGGACACGAACACTGAAGCTTTCTTT
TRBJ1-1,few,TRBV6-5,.,CASPRGSNTEAFF,TGTGCCAGTCCCAGGGGTTCGAACACTGAAGCTTTCTTT
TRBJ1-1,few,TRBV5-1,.,CASSPTYGGNTEAFF,TGCGCCAGCAGCCCTACATACGGGGGGAACACTGAAGCTTTCTTT
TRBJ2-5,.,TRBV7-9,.,CASSFQEGTQYF,TGTGCCAGCAGCTTTCAGGAGGGGACCCAGTACTTC
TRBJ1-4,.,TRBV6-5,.,CASSYSRYNEKLFF,TGTGCCAGCAGTTACTCGAGGTATAATGAAAAACTGTTTTTT
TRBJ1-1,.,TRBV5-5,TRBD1,CASSETGGTEAFF,TGTGCCAGCAGCGAAACAGGGGGCACTGAAGCTTTCTTT
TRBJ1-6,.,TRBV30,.,CAWKTGLGGVPLHF,TGTGCCTGGAAAACAGGGTTGGGCGGCGTACCCCTCCACTTT